This entry lists 24 T cell receptor beta chains sequenced from one sample in a study of blood T cells in healthy people across ages. Combining a sample-barcoded 5' primer with a J-beta primer mix, a second PCR ran for roughly 6 to 11 cycles. Each CDR3 protein is one row after TCRdb ran MiXCR on the 5' RACE reads. The sample holds about 800,000 distinct CDR3 sequences; approximately 25% are singletons and the top ten take under 4.5%. This sample also appeared in a second study, on T cells of mothers and their children.

The sequenced material came from blood. These TCRs come from a boy aged 5 to 17 in good health.

This clonotype has only a few counts. The DNA is left out, because the CDR3 cannot be placed on it with certainty; the CDR3 is given as TCRdb lists it. The chain carries TRBV28 and TRBJ2-1; the table assigns TRBD1, which was not confirmed against the DNA. A total of 18 residues make up the CDR3, ends included. Germline V gene lookup returns CDR1 MDHEN and CDR2 SYDVKM. CDR3 residues: CASSLDKALRLSYNEQFF.

The chain combines TRBV7-8 with TRBJ1-1; 10 nucleotides align to TRBD1. The CDR3 is 16 residues long. The germline gives CDR1 SGHVS, CDR2 FQNEAQ. With V trimmed by 4 bases and J by 5 bases, 10 bases remained unmatched. CDR3 in DNA: TGTGCCAGCAGCTACGGGACAGGGGAGAGTATAACTGAAGCTTTCTTT. Its protein is CASSYGTGESITEAFF.

This chain links TRBV28 with TRBJ2-1; 9 nucleotides agree with TRBD2. The CDR3 covers 14 residues. Germline CDR1 is MDHEN and CDR2 is SYDVKM. V shed 3 bases and J 6 bases; nucleotides not matched to a gene: 3. The CDR3 is CASSFLAGSNEQFF. DNA of the CDR3: TGTGCCAGCAGTTTCCTAGCGGGAAGCAATGAGCAGTTCTTC.

The genes are TRBV6-2 or TRBV6-3 and TRBJ1-1, with 7 bases aligning to TRBD1. The ends lost 6 bases at V and 4 bases at J; junction bases unmatched: 8. CDR1 MNHEY and CDR2 SVGEGT come from the germline V gene. The CDR3 length is 14 residues. DNA for the CDR3: TGTGCCAGCAGACCCGAGACAGGGTTCACTGAAGCTTTCTTT. Its translation is CASRPETGFTEAFF.

A word on this clonotype: At one end the junction does not follow the germline gene, possibly because of a read error. This sequence joins TRBV7-9 and TRBJ2-5; D is ambiguous. The CDR3 runs 10 residues. Germline CDR1 reads SEHNR; CDR2 reads FQNEAQ (reference sequence). In DNA form, the CDR3 reads TGTGCCAGCAGCCCCAATGAGCAGCTCTTC. It codes for CASSPNEQLF.

The chain joins TRBV6-5 to TRBJ2-7, with 9 bases lining up with TRBD2. V was pared by 2 bases and J by 6 bases, with 5 bases of the junction left unmatched. The CDR3 length is 14 residues. CDR1 is MNHEY and CDR2 is SVGAGI in the germline V gene. The chain's CDR3 is CASSYVGGRAEQYF. CDR3 nucleotides: TGTGCCAGCAGTTACGTAGGCGGGAGGGCCGAGCAGTACTTC.

This clonotype appeared a few times. This chain links TRBV7-6 with TRBJ1-4, with TRBD1 identical over 9 bases. The CDR3 length is 15 residues. Germline CDR1 and CDR2: SGHVS and FNYEAQ. Germline trimming cut 5 bases from V and 8 bases from J; bases unmatched to any gene: 9. CDR3 region: CASSAPGQGKEKLFF. CDR3 DNA: TGTGCCAGCAGCGCACCGGGACAGGGCAAAGAAAAACTGTTTTTT.

The chain is built from TRBV7-9 and TRBJ2-5; TRBD2 matches 13 bases. The DNA matches TRBJ2-7 better at its end, which makes the J call doubtful. Germline CDR1 reads SEHNR; CDR2 reads FQNEAQ (reference sequence). This CDR3 comprises 14 residues. CDR3 in DNA: TGTGCCAGCAGCCGGACTAGCGGGAGATACGAGCAGTACTTC. Amino acids: CASSRTSGRYEQYF.

This chain uses TRBV7-9 with TRBJ2-7, with D unclear. Trimming shortened V by 5 bases and J by 5 bases, and 7 bases separated the two germline ends. CDR3 length: 11 residues. The germline CDR1 and CDR2 sequences are SEHNR and FQNEAQ (reference sequence). The CDR3 loop reads CASSPLNEQYF. CDR3 nucleotides: TGTGCCAGCAGCCCTCTCAACGAGCAGTACTTC. The entire variable domain, with the rest obtained from reference TRBV7-9 and TRBJ2-7, is as follows: DTGVSQNPRHKITKRGQNVTFRCDPISEHNRLYWYRQTLGQGPEFLTYFQNEAQLEKSRLLSDRFSAERPKGSFSTLEIQRTEQGDSAMYLCASSPLNEQYFGPGTRLTVT.

A few counts support this clonotype. The chain is built from TRBV20-1 and TRBJ1-2; 7 bases are a match to TRBD1. The CDR3 has 13 residues. After removal of 3 bases from V and 4 bases from J, the junction contained 5 bases not matched to a gene. Looked up from germline, CDR1 is DFQATT and CDR2 is SNEGSKA (reference sequence). CDR3 protein: CSASAGQSYGYTF. CDR3 coding DNA: TGCAGTGCTAGCGCGGGACAGAGCTATGGCTACACCTTC.

V is TRBV4-1 and J is TRBJ1-6; D possibly corresponds to TRBD1 (5 bases). This CDR3 is built from 14 residues. V dropped 3 bases and J dropped 6 bases, with 9 bases sitting between them. From germline, CDR1 is MGHRA and CDR2 YSYEKL. CDR3 sequence: CASSQQGLNSPLHF. In DNA form, the CDR3 reads TGCGCCAGCAGCCAGCAGGGCCTTAATTCACCCCTCCACTTT.

The V gene is TRBV7-9, the J gene TRBJ2-3, with no clear D. Trimming took off 7 bases at V and 4 bases at J, with 6 bases between the two ends. Germline-derived CDR1 and CDR2 are SEHNR and FQNEAQ (reference sequence). This CDR3 contains 11 residues. The CDR3 DNA sequence: TGTGCCAGCACCCCCTCAGATACGCAGTATTTT. This codes for CASTPSDTQYF.

The chain is built from TRBV4-2 and TRBJ2-5, with 7 bases lining up with TRBD2. The J call may be wrong; the DNA end is better matched by TRBJ2-1. Germline lookup yields CDR1 LGHNA and CDR2 YNFKEQ. CDR3 length equals 14 residues. The CDR3, as DNA: TGTGCCAGCGGACGGGTTGGCGGGAGTTATGAGCAGTTCTTC. Translation gives CASGRVGGSYEQFF.

With regard to this clonotype: Relative to the germline gene, one junction end is altered; a read error may explain this. The chain has TRBV7-2 and TRBJ2-5, with TRBD1 matching 7 bases. Germline V gene sequence: CDR1 SGHTA, CDR2 FQGNSA. The CDR3 is made up of 11 amino acids. The CDR3 spells CASSPDRAVFF. In DNA, the CDR3 is TGTGCCAGCAGCCCTGACAGGGCCGTTTTCTTC. Drawing the rest from reference TRBV7-2 and TRBJ2-5, the complete variable domain is GAGVSQSPSNKVTEKGKDVELRCDPISGHTALYWYRQSLGQGLEFLIYFQGNSAPDKSGLPSDRFSAERTGGSVSTLTIQRTQQEDSAVYLCASSPDRAVFFGPGTRLLVL.

The chain combines TRBV5-4 with TRBJ2-7; D gene uncertain. V dropped 5 bases and J dropped 2 bases, with 14 bases sitting between them. Germline CDR1 SGHNT, CDR2 YYREEE (reference sequence). The CDR3 is 14 amino acids. The CDR3 DNA reads TGTGCCAGCAGTCTAGACCCGTTGGCCTACGAGCAGTACTTC. Residues: CASSLDPLAYEQYF.

This clonotype occurred a few times. The V and J genes are TRBV7-8 and TRBJ2-7; D is tentatively TRBD1 or TRBD2 (6 bases each). CDR3 length: 16 residues. CDR1 and CDR2 (germline): SGHVS, FQNEAQ. Trimming cost V 0 bases and J 3 bases, with 15 bases left between them. The CDR3 sequence is CASSLALRGGNYEQYF. Here the CDR3 DNA reads TGTGCCAGCAGCTTAGCCCTCCGAGGGGGGAACTACGAGCAGTACTTC.

This chain joins TRBV3-1 and TRBJ1-6; maybe TRBD1 (5 bases). Germline V gene data show CDR1 as LGHDT and CDR2 as YNNKEL (reference sequence). Trimming cost V 0 bases and J 6 bases, with 9 bases left between them. There are 15 residues in the CDR3. The CDR3: CASSQDRGTNSPLHF. The CDR3, as DNA: TGTGCCAGCAGCCAAGATCGAGGGACTAATTCACCCCTCCACTTT. Full variable domain (remainder filled in from reference TRBV3-1 and TRBJ1-6): DTAVSQTPKYLVTQMGNDKSIKCEQNLGHDTMYWYKQDSKKFLKIMFSYNNKELIINETVPNRFSPKSPDKAHLNLHINSLELGDSAVYFCASSQDRGTNSPLHFGNGTRLTVT.

This clonotype was counted a few times. CDR3 sequence: CASSPDRAILNYGYTF. For the CDR3, the DNA is TGCGCCAGCAGCCCCGACAGGGCCATCTTAAACTATGGCTACACCTTC. The chain joins TRBV5-1 to TRBJ1-2; TRBD1 matches at 7 bases. Germline V CDR1 and CDR2: SGHRS, YFSETQ. CDR3 length equals 16 residues. Unmatched junction bases numbered 11, after V lost 4 bases and J lost 2 bases.

Comments on this clonotype: One base away lies a much larger clone, so this may be a sequencing read error. The CDR3 DNA is TGTGTCAGTAGTTCCGGGACCGGAGCTTTCTTT. Translating it yields CVSSSGTGAFF. This chain connects TRBV19 to TRBJ1-1, with a tentative D call TRBD1 (5 bases). The germline V gene has CDR1 LNHDA and CDR2 SQIVND (reference sequence). This CDR3 region has 11 residues.

The table lists this clonotype with a few counts. The chain uses TRBV4-3 and TRBJ2-1; 8 bases are shared with TRBD2. V was pared by 4 bases and J by 5 bases, with 10 bases of the junction left unmatched. Germline assignment: CDR1 LGHNA and CDR2 YSLEER. The CDR3 is made up of 16 amino acids. Written as DNA, the CDR3 is TGCGCCAGCAGCCCACGGAGCGGGGGCGGCGACAATGAGCAGTTCTTC. This codes for CASSPRSGGGDNEQFF.

This chain connects TRBV9 to TRBJ2-5; 7 bases map to TRBD2. CDR1 and CDR2 from the germline V gene are SGDLS and YYNGEE. The CDR3 has 15 residues. V was pared by 2 bases and J by 0 bases, with 4 bases of the junction left unmatched. The CDR3 reads CASSVKRDDQETQYF. CDR3 coding DNA: TGTGCCAGCAGCGTCAAGCGGGACGACCAAGAGACCCAGTACTTC.

This clonotype was seen a handful of times. This chain uses TRBV5-1 with TRBJ2-5, with 8 bases identical to TRBD1. The V and J ends lost 3 bases and 4 bases, in that order; junction bases with no gene match: 11. This CDR3 is 16 amino acids long. CDR1 is SGHRS, CDR2 YFSETQ, per germline. The CDR3 sequence is CASSWSGQGSRETQYF. Here the CDR3 DNA reads TGCGCCAGCAGCTGGTCCGGACAGGGCAGCAGAGAGACCCAGTACTTC.

This chain uses TRBV20-1 with TRBJ1-5; 8 bases agree with TRBD1. The CDR3 covers 19 residues. Germline V gene sequence: CDR1 DFQATT, CDR2 SNEGSKA (reference sequence). V lost 6 bases and J lost 0; bases outside the gene matches: 19. The CDR3 here is CSATSSGGALWDSNQPQHF. The CDR3 region has the DNA TGCAGTGCCACGAGTTCAGGGGGCGCCTTGTGGGATAGCAATCAGCCCCAGCATTTT.

The sample holds many counts of this clonotype. The DNA for the CDR3 is TGTGCCACCAGTGAGGCGGGGACAGGGCTCCAAGAGACCCAGTACTTC. Translating it yields CATSEAGTGLQETQYF. This sequence joins TRBV24-1 and TRBJ2-5; 9 bases are a match to TRBD1. The CDR3 is 16 amino acids. With V trimmed by 4 bases and J by 1 base, 6 bases remained unmatched. CDR1 KGHDR and CDR2 SFDVKD come from the germline V gene.